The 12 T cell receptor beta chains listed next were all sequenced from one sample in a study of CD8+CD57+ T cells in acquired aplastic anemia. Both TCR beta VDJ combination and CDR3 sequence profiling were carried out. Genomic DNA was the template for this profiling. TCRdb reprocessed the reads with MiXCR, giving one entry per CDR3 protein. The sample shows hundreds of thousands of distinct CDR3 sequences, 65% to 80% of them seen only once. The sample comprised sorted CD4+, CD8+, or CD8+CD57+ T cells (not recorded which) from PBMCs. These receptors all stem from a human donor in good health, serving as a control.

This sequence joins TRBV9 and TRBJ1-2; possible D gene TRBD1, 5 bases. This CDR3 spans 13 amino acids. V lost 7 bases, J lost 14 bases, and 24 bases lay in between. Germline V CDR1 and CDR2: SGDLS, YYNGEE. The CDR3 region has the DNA TGTGCCAGCCACCGGGAAGGGGCCAACGGCCTGACCTTC. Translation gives CASHREGANGLTF. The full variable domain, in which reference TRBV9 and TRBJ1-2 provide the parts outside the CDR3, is DSGVTQTPKHLITATGQRVTLRCSPRSGDLSVYWYQQSLDQGLQFLIQYYNGEERAKGNILERFSAQQFPDLHSELNLSSLELGDSALYFCASHREGANGLTFGSGTRLTVV.

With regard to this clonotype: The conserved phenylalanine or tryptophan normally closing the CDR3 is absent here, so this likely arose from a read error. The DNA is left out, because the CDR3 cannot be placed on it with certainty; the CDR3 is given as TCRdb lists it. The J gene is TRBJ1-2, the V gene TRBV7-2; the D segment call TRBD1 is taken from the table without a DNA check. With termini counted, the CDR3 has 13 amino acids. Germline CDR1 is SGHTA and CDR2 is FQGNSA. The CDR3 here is CASSWTGTDYGYT.

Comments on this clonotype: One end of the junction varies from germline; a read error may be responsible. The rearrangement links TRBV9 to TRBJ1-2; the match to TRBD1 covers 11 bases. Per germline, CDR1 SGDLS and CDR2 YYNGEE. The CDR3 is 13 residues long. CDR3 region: CAISEGQGDDEQF. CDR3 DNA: TGTGCCATCAGCGAGGGACAGGGGGACGACGAGCAGTTC.

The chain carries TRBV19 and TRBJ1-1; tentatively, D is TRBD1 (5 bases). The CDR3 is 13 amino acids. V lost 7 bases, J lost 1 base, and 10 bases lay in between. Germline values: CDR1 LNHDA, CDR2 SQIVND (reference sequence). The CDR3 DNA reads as TGTGCCAGTAAAATAGGACAGAACACTGAAGCTTTCTTT. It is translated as CASKIGQNTEAFF.

The DNA for the CDR3 is TGCAGTGCTACAGGAGGGGGAGATTCCTCCCTCCACTTT. Encoded protein: CSATGGGDSSLHF. V is TRBV20-1 and J is TRBJ1-6; a weak D match, TRBD1 (6 bases). The CDR3 totals 13 residues. The V gene lost 4 bases and the J gene lost 14 bases, with 18 bases spanning the gap. Germline values: CDR1 DFQATT, CDR2 SNEGSKA (reference sequence).

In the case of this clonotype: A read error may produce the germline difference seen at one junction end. The CDR3 loop reads CASSRGRGLQETQYF. The DNA of the CDR3 is TGCGCCAGCAGCCGGGGACGGGGACTCCAAGAGACCCAGTACTTC. The chain joins TRBV7-8 to TRBJ2-5, with D possibly being TRBD2 (6 bases). The CDR3 contains 15 residues. CDR1 and CDR2 (germline): SGHVS, FQNEAQ.

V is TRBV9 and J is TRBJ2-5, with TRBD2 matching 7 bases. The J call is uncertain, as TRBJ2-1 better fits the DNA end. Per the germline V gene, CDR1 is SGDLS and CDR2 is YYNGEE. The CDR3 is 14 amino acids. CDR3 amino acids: CASSVGAGVDEQFF. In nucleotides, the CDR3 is TGTGCCAGCAGCGTAGGGGCGGGAGTTGATGAGCAGTTCTTC.

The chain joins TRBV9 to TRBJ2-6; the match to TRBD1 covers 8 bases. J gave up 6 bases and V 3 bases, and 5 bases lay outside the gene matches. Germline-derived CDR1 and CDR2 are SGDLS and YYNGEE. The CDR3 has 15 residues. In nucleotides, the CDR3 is TGTGCCAGCAGCGACGGACAGGGAACGGCCAACGTCCTGACTTTC. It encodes CASSDGQGTANVLTF.

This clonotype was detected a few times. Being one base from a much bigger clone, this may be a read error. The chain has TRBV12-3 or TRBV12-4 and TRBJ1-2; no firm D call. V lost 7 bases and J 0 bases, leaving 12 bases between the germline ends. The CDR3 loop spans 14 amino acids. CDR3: CASNPDPANYGYTF. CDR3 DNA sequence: TGTGCCAGCAATCCGGACCCTGCTAACTATGGCTACACCTTC.

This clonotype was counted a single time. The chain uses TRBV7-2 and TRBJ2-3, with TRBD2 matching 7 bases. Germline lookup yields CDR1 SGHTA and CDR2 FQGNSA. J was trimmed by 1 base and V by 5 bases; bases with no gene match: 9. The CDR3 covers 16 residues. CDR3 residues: CASSVGVAGGTDTQYF. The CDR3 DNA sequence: TGTGCCAGCAGCGTAGGGGTTGCGGGGGGCACAGATACGCAGTATTTT. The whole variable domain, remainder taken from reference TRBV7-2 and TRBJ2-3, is GAGVSQSPSNKVTEKGKDVELRCDPISGHTALYWYRQSLGQGLEFLIYFQGNSAPDKSGLPSDRFSAERTGGSVSTLTIQRTQQEDSAVYLCASSVGVAGGTDTQYFGPGTRLTVL.

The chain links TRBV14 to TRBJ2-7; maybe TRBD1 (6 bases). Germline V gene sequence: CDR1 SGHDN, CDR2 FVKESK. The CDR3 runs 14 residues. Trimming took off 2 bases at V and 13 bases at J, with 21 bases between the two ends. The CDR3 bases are TGTGCCAGCAGCCAACAGGGGATGAACACTGAAGCTTACTTC. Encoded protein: CASSQQGMNTEAYF.

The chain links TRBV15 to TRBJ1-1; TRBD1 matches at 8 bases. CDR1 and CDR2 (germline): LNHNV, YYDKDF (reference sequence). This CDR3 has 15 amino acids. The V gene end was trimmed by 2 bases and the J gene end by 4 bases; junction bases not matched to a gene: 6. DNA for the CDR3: TGTGCCACCAGCAGAAAGACAGGGGTGGGCACTGAAGCTTTCTTT. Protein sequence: CATSRKTGVGTEAFF. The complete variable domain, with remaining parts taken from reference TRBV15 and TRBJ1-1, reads DAMVIQNPRYQVTQFGKPVTLSCSQTLNHNVMYWYQQKSSQAPKLLFHYYDKDFNNEADTPDNFQSRRPNTSFCFLDIRSPGLGDTAMYLCATSRKTGVGTEAFFGQGTRLTVV.